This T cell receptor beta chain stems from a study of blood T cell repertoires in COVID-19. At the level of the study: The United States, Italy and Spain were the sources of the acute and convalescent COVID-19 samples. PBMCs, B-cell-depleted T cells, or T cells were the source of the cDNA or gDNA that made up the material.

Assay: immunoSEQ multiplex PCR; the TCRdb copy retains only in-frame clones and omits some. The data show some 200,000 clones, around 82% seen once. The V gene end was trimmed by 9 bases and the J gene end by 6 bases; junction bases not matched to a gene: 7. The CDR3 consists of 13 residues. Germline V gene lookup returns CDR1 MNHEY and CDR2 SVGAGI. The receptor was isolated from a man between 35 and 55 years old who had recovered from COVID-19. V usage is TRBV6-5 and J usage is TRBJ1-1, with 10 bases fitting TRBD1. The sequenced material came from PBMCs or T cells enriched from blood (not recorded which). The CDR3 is CASTGQGSAEAFF. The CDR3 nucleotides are TGTGCCAGTACGGGACAGGGGTCTGCTGAAGCTTTCTTT.